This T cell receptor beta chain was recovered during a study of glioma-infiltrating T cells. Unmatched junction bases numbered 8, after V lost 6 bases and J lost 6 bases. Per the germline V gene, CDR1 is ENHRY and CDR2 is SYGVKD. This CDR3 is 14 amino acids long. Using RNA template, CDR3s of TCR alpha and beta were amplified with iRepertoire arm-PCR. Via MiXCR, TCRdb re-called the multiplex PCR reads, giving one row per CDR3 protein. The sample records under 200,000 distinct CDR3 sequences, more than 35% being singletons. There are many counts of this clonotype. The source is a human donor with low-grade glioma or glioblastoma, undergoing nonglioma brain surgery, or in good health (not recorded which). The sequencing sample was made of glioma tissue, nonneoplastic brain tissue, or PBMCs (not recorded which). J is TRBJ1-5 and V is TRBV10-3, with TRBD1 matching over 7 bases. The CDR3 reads CAISEDRAGQPQHF. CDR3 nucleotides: TGTGCCATCAGCGAAGACAGGGCCGGTCAGCCCCAGCATTTT.